This T cell receptor beta chain was found in a study of PD-1 blockade in classical Hodgkin lymphoma. Indicated time point: newly diagnosed, previously untreated cHL patient sample. This CDR3 contains 15 residues. V lost 1 base and J lost 2, with 8 bases in between. Germline V gene data show CDR1 as MGHDK and CDR2 as SYGVNS. The repertoire was sequenced with immunoSEQ multiplex PCR; TCRdb's copy has only in-frame clones and lacks some. The sample lists 20,000 to 25,000 clones, approximately 94% seen once, with 5% to 6.5% in the top ten. The TCR was taken from a human donor with classical Hodgkin lymphoma. The rearrangement links TRBV25-1 to TRBJ2-2; D is possibly TRBD1 or TRBD2 (6 bases each). The sequencing sample was made of peripheral blood mononuclear cells (PBMCs). The DNA of the CDR3 is TGTGCCAGCAGTGAATCGGGGGCTAACACCGGGGAGCTGTTTTTT. Translation: CASSESGANTGELFF.